Included here is one TCR beta chain sequence, with context. Its antigen is still unknown. These data come from a study of CD8 T cells in ankylosing spondylitis. Study-level points and caveats: With a CD8+ phenotype, disease-linked clones were relatively rare in peripheral blood. Significant enrichment of disease-linked clones was reportedly seen in matched ankylosing spondylitis synovial fluid. Past studies reported some motif variants in reactive arthritis synovial fluid and blood. A motif in TCR beta, a set of seven to nine highly homologous variants, appeared characteristic of ankylosing spondylitis blood.

TCRdb reanalysed the 5' RACE reads using MiXCR and keeps one entry per CDR3 protein. Here the sample spans roughly 38,000 distinct CDR3 sequences, 15% to 20% being singletons. This CDR3 has 13 residues. Trimming took 3 bases from V and 9 from J, leaving 11 bases between them. This receptor was taken from a male donor with ankylosing spondylitis or in good health (not recorded which). The chain carries TRBV12-3 or TRBV12-4 and TRBJ2-2, with a possible D match to TRBD1 (5 bases). The sequenced material came from blood. For the CDR3, the DNA is TGTGCCAGCAGTTTTCACCAGGGCCGGGAGCTGTTTTTT. Its translation is CASSFHQGRELFF.